This paragraph reports one T cell receptor (beta chain). What it binds is not known. These data come from a study of monozygotic twins with inflammatory bowel disease. There were 3500 ng of total RNA used for each TCR library. Nested amplification of TCRalpha and TCRbeta cDNA involved two PCRs of approximately 16 and 10 cycles. With the 5' RACE reads reprocessed, TCRdb shows one record per CDR3 protein and no DNA. In all, the sample yields 110,000 or so distinct CDR3 sequences. Findings and caveats of the study: Relative clonotype sharing with others was diminished in IBD patients versus healthy twins, particularly with disease activity. The analysis did not separate different T cell subtypes.

Material: blood. The origin of this receptor is a human donor with ulcerative colitis or Crohn's disease, or a healthy co-twin of an affected twin (not recorded which).

CDR3 protein: CSARQPSSGSPSSYEQYF. This sequence joins TRBV20-1 and TRBJ2-7; TCRdb lists TRBD2, though no DNA is available to test this call. Germline CDR1 and CDR2: DFQATT and SNEGSKA (reference sequence). The CDR3 has 18 amino acids.